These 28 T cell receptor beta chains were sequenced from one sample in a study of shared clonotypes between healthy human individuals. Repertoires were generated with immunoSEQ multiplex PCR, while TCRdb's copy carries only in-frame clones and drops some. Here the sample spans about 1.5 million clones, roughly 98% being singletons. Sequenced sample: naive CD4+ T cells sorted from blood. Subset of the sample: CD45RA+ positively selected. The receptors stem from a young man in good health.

CDR3 DNA sequence: TGTGCCAGCGCTGTCCCTGGATTTTACGAGCAGTACTTC. Its protein is CASAVPGFYEQYF. The chain combines TRBV27 with TRBJ2-7; unclear D gene. The germline V gene encodes CDR1 MNHEY and CDR2 SMNVEV (reference sequence). This CDR3 has 13 amino acids. V lost 8 bases to trimming and J lost 4 bases, with 15 bases between them.

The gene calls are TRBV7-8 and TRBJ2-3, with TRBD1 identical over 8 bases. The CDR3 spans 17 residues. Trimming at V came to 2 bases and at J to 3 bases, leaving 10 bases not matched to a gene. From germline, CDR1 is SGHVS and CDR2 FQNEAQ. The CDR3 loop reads CASSLMDRVFLTDTQYF. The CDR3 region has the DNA TGTGCCAGCAGCTTAATGGACAGGGTCTTCCTGACAGATACGCAGTATTTT.

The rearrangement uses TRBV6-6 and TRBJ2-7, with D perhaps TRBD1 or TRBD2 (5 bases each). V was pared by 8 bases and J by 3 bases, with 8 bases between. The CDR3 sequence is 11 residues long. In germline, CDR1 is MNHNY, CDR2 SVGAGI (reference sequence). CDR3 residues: CASAGGYEQYF. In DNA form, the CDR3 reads TGTGCCAGCGCTGGGGGCTACGAGCAGTACTTC.

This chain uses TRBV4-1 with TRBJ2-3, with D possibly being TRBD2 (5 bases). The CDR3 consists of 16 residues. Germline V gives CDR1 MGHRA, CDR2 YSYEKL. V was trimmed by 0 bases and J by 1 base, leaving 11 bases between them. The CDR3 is CASSQDIGIGTDTQYF. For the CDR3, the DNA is TGCGCCAGCAGCCAAGATATCGGGATAGGCACAGATACGCAGTATTTT.

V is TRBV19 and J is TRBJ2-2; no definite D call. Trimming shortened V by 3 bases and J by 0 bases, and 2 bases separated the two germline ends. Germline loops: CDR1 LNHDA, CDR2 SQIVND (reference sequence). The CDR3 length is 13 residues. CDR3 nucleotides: TGTGCCAGTAGTATCACGAACACCGGGGAGCTGTTTTTT. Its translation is CASSITNTGELFF.

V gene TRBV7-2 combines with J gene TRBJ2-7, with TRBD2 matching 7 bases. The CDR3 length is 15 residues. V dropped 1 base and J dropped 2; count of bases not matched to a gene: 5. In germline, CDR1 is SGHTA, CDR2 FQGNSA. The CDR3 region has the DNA TGTGCCAGCAGCTTAGTGCGGCTAGCGGCCTACGAGCAGTACTTC. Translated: CASSLVRLAAYEQYF.

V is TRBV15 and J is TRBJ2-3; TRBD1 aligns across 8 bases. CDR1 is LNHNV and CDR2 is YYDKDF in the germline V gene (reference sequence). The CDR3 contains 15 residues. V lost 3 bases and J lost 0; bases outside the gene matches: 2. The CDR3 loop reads CATSRGQVSTDTQYF. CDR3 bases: TGTGCCACCAGCAGGGGACAGGTTAGCACAGATACGCAGTATTTT.

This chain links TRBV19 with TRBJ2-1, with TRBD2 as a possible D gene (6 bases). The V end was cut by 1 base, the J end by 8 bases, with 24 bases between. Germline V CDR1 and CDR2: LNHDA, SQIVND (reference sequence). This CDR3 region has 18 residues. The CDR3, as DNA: TGTGCCAGTAGTATAGGGAGGAAGTCTAGCTGGAGGGTCGATGAGCAGTTCTTC. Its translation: CASSIGRKSSWRVDEQFF.

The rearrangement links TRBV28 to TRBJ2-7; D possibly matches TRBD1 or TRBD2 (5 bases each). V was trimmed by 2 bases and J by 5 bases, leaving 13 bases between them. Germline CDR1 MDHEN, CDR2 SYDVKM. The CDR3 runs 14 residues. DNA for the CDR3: TGTGCCAGCAGTTTAGGGCAGGGACGGGACGAGCAGTACTTC. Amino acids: CASSLGQGRDEQYF. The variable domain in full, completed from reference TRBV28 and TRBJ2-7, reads DVKVTQSSRYLVKRTGEKVFLECVQDMDHENMFWYRQDPGLGLRLIYFSYDVKMKEKGDIPEGYSVSREKKERFSLILESASTNQTSMYLCASSLGQGRDEQYFGPGTRLTVT.

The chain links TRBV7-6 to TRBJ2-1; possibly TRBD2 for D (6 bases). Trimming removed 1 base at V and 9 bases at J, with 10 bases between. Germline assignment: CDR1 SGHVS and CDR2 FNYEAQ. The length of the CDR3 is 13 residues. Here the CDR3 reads CASSLVGSGEQFF. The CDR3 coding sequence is TGTGCCAGCAGCTTAGTCGGGAGCGGTGAGCAGTTCTTC.

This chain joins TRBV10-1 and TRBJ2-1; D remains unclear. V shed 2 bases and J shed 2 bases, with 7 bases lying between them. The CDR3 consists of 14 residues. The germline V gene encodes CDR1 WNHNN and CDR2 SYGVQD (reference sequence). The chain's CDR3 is CASSERIAYNEQFF. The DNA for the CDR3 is TGCGCCAGCAGTGAGCGGATAGCCTACAATGAGCAGTTCTTC.

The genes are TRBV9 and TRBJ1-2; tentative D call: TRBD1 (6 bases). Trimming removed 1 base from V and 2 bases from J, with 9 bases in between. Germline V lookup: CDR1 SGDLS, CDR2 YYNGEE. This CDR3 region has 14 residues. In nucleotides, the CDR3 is TGTGCCAGCAGCGTATCGGGACAAAACTATGGCTACACCTTC. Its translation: CASSVSGQNYGYTF.

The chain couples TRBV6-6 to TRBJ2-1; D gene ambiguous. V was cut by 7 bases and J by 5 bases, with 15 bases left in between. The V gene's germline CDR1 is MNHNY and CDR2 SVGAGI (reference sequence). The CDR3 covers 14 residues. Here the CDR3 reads CASTLWGFNNEQFF. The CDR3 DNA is TGTGCCAGCACCTTGTGGGGATTTAACAATGAGCAGTTCTTC.

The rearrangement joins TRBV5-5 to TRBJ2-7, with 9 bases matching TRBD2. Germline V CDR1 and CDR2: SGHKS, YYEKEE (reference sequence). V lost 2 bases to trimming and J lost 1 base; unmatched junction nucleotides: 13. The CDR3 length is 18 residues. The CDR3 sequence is CASSFLLGSGRPSYEQYF. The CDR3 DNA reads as TGTGCCAGCAGCTTTTTGCTAGGCAGCGGGAGGCCTTCCTACGAGCAGTACTTC.

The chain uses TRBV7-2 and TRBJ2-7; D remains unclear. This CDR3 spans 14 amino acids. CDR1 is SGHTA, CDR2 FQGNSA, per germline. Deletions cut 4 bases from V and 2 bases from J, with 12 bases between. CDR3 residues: CASSSRPPTYEQYF. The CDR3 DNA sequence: TGTGCCAGCAGCTCCCGACCCCCCACCTACGAGCAGTACTTC.

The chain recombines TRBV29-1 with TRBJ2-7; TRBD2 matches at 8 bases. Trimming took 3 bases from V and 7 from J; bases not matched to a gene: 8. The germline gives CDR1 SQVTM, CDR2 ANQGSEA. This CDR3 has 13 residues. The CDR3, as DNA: TGCAGCGTTGACCGGACTAGCTCCGGGGAGCAGTACTTC. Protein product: CSVDRTSSGEQYF.

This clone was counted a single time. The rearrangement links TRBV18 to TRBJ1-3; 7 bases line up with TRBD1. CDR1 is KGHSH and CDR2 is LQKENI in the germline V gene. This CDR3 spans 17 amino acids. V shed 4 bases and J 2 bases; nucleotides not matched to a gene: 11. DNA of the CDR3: TGTGCCAGCTCACTCACCCCCCAGGGGGGTCCTGGAAACACCATATATTTT. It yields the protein CASSLTPQGGPGNTIYF.

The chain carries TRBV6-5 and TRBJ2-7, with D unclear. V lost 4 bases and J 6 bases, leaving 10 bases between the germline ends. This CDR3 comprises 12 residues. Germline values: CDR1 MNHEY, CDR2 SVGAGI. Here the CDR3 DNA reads TGTGCCAGCAGTTTGCTAACTGGCGAGCAGTACTTC. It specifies CASSLLTGEQYF.

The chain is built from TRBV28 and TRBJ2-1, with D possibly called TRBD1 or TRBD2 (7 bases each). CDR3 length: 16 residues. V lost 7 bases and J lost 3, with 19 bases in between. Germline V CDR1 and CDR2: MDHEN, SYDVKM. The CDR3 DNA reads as TGTGCCAGCATCGTGCGGCAGGGGGGGAACTACAATGAGCAGTTCTTC. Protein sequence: CASIVRQGGNYNEQFF.

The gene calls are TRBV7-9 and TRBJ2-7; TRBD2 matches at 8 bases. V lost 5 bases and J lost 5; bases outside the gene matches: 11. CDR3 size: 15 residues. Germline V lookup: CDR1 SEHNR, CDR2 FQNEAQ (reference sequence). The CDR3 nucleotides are TGTGCCAGCAGCAGGGGGACTAGTCGGTCGGACGAGCAGTACTTC. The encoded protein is CASSRGTSRSDEQYF.

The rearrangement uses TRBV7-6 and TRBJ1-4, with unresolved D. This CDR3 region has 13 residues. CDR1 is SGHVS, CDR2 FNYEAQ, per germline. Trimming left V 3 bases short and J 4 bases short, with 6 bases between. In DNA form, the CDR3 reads TGTGCCAGCAGCTTTTCCCTTAATGAAAAACTGTTTTTT. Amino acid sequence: CASSFSLNEKLFF.

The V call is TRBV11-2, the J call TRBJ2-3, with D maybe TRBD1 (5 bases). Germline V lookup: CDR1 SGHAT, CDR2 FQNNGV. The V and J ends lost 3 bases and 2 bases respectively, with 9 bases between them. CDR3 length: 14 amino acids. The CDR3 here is CASSFDRFTDTQYF. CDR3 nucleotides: TGTGCCAGCAGCTTCGACAGATTCACAGATACGCAGTATTTT.

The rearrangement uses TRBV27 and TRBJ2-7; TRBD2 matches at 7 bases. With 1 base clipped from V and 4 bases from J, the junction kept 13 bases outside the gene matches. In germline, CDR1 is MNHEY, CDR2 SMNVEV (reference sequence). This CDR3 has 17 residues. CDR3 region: CASSLYPPSGVGYEQYF. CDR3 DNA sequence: TGTGCCAGCAGTTTATATCCCCCTAGCGGAGTCGGGTACGAGCAGTACTTC.

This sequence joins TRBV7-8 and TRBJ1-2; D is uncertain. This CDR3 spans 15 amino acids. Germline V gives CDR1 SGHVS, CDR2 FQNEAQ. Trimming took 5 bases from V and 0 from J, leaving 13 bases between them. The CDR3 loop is CASSPLGGANYGYTF. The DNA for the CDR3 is TGTGCCAGCAGCCCATTGGGTGGAGCTAACTATGGCTACACCTTC.

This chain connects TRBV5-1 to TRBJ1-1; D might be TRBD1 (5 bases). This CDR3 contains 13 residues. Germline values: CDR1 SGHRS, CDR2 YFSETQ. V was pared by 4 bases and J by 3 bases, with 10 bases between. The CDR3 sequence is CASSQGMDTEAFF. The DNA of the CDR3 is TGCGCCAGCAGCCAGGGTATGGACACTGAAGCTTTCTTT.

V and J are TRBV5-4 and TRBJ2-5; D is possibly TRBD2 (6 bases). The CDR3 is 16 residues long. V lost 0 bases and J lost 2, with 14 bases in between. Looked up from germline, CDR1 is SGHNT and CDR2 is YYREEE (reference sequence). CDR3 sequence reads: CASSLVSGGLQETQYF. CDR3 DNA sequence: TGTGCCAGCAGCTTGGTTAGCGGAGGCCTTCAAGAGACCCAGTACTTC.

This CDR3 reads CASSPQYGNTEAFF. Written as DNA, the CDR3 is TGTGCCAGCTCACCACAATACGGGAACACTGAAGCTTTCTTT. The J gene is TRBJ1-1, the V gene TRBV18; no firm D call. The CDR3 is 14 amino acids. The germline CDR1 and CDR2 sequences are KGHSH and LQKENI. The V end lost 1 base, the J end lost 1 base, and 7 bases lay between the germline ends.

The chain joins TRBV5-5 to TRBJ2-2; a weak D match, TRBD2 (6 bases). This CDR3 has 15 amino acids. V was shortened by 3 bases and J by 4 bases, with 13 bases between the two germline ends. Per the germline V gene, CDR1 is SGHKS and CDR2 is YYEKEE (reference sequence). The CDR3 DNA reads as TGTGCCAGCAGCTCAACGGGACTGACCACCGGGGAGCTGTTTTTT. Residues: CASSSTGLTTGELFF.